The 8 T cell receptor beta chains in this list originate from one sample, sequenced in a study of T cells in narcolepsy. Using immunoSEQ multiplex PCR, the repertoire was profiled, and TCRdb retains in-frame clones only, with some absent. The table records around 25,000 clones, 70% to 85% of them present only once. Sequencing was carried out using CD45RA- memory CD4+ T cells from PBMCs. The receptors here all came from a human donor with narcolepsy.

The CDR3 bases are TGTGCCAGCAGCTTCCTCCGAACCGCTGAAGCTTTCTTT. Translation: CASSFLRTAEAFF. This chain connects TRBV5-6 to TRBJ1-1; the D is unclear. The CDR3 extends over 13 amino acids. Germline assignment: CDR1 SGHDT and CDR2 YYEEEE. Trimming removed 2 bases from V and 6 bases from J, with 11 bases in between. Full variable domain (remainder filled in from reference TRBV5-6 and TRBJ1-1): DAGVTQSPTHLIKTRGQQVTLRCSPKSGHDTVSWYQQALGQGPQFIFQYYEEEERQRGNFPDRFSGHQFPNYSSELNVNALLLGDSALYLCASSFLRTAEAFFGQGTRLTVV.

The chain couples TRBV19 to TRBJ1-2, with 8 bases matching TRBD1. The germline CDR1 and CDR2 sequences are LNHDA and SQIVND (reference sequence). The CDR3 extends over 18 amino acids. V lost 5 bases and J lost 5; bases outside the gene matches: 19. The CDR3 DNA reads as TGTGCCAGTAGTCGTGAGGGACCTGGGTCTACAGGGGGGTATGGCTACACCTTC. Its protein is CASSREGPGSTGGYGYTF. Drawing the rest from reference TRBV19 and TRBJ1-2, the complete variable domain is DGGITQSPKYLFRKEGQNVTLSCEQNLNHDAMYWYRQDPGQGLRLIYYSQIVNDFQKGDIAEGYSVSREKKESFPLTVTSAQKNPTAFYLCASSREGPGSTGGYGYTFGSGTRLTVV.

CDR3 loop: CASGLGNRGNTEAFF. DNA of the CDR3: TGTGCTAGTGGTTTGGGTAACAGGGGGAACACTGAAGCTTTCTTT. This chain joins TRBV12-5 and TRBJ1-1, with TRBD1 matching over 7 bases. Looked up from germline, CDR1 is LGHNT and CDR2 is FRNRAP. Unmatched junction bases numbered 3, after V lost 1 base and J lost 1 base. The CDR3 is 15 residues long.

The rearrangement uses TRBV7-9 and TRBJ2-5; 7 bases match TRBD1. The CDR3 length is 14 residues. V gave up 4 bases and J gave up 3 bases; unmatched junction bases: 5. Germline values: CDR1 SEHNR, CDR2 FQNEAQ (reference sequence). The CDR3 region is CASSSRQGEETQYF. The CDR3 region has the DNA TGTGCCAGCAGCTCCCGACAGGGAGAAGAGACCCAGTACTTC. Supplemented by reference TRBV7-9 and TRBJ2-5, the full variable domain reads DTGVSQNPRHKITKRGQNVTFRCDPISEHNRLYWYRQTLGQGPEFLTYFQNEAQLEKSRLLSDRFSAERPKGSFSTLEIQRTEQGDSAMYLCASSSRQGEETQYFGPGTRLLVL.

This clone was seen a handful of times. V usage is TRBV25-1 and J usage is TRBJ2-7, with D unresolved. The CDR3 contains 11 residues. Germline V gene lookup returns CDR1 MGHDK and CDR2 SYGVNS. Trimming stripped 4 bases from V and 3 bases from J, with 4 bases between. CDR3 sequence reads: CASSGYYEQYF. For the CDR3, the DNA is TGTGCCAGCAGTGGCTACTACGAGCAGTACTTC.

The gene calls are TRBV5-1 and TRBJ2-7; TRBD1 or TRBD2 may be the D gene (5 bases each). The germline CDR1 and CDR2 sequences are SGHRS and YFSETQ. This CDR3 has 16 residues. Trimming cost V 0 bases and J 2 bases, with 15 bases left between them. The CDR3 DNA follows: TGCGCCAGCAGCTTGGGGGACGGGCAGGGAACCTACGAGCAGTACTTC. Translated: CASSLGDGQGTYEQYF.

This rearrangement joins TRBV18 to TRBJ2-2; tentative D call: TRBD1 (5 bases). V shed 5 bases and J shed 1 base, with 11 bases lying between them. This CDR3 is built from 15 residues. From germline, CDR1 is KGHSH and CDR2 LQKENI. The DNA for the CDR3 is TGTGCCAGCTCAACGAGCACAGGGAACACCGGGGAGCTGTTTTTT. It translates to CASSTSTGNTGELFF. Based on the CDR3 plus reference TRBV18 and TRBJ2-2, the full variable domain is NAGVMQNPRHLVRRRGQEARLRCSPMKGHSHVYWYRQLPEEGLKFMVYLQKENIIDESGMPKERFSAEFPKEGPSILRIQQVVRGDSAAYFCASSTSTGNTGELFFGEGSRLTVL.

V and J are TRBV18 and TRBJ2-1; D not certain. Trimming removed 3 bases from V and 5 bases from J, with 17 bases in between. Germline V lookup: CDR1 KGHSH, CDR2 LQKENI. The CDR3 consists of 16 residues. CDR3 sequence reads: CASSPVATQNNNEQFF. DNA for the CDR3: TGTGCCAGCTCACCCGTCGCTACACAAAATAACAATGAGCAGTTCTTC.